Presented here are 26 T cell receptor beta chains from one specimen sequenced in a study of Ad26.COV2.S vaccination and SARS-CoV-2 variants. Measured with immunoSEQ multiplex PCR; TCRdb has only the in-frame clones, and not every one. This table holds about 180,000 clones, around 88% found once. The specimen was peripheral blood, collected after recovery from COVID-19. All receptors derive from a human donor who had recovered from COVID-19.

The chain links TRBV19 to TRBJ2-2; TRBD2 might be the D (6 bases). Trimming stripped 9 bases from V and 4 bases from J, with 24 bases between. The CDR3 extends over 17 amino acids. The germline gives CDR1 LNHDA, CDR2 SQIVND (reference sequence). CDR3 DNA: TGTGCCAGCCGCAGGAGGGGCGCCACCTCCGCCACCGGGGAGCTGTTTTTT. As protein: CASRRRGATSATGELFF.

V and J are TRBV24-1 and TRBJ1-5; 8 bases match TRBD1. CDR3 length equals 15 residues. The V segment lost 7 bases and the J segment 7 bases; nucleotides outside the gene matches: 11. Germline CDR1 reads KGHDR; CDR2 reads SFDVKD. CDR3 sequence reads: CATRPRDRMDQPQHF. CDR3 bases: TGTGCCACCAGACCCCGGGACAGGATGGACCAGCCCCAGCATTTT.

V gene TRBV5-6 combines with J gene TRBJ2-1; weak D call: TRBD2 (6 bases). Germline lookup yields CDR1 SGHDT and CDR2 YYEEEE. CDR3 length: 14 residues. V gave up 3 bases and J gave up 4 bases, with 11 bases separating them. CDR3 region: CASSSGLAYNEQFF. For the CDR3, the DNA is TGTGCCAGCAGCTCGGGACTTGCGTACAATGAGCAGTTCTTC.

This chain uses TRBV7-6 with TRBJ2-2, with a possible D match to TRBD1 (5 bases). Germline CDR1 reads SGHVS; CDR2 reads FNYEAQ. The CDR3 sequence is 19 residues long. The V end was cut by 2 bases, the J end by 1 base, with 20 bases between. The CDR3 DNA reads as TGTGCCAGCAGCTTATATCCCGCCTTGAAAGGACAGAACACCGGGGAGCTGTTTTTT. It codes for CASSLYPALKGQNTGELFF.

In its sample, this clone was seen a few times. The rearrangement joins TRBV6-6 to TRBJ2-7; D unresolved. This CDR3 region has 14 residues. V lost 2 bases, J lost 0 bases, and 8 bases lay in between. Germline-derived CDR1 and CDR2 are MNHNY and SVGAGI (reference sequence). CDR3 sequence: CASSYGDNSYEQYF. The DNA for the CDR3 is TGTGCCAGCAGTTACGGAGACAACTCCTACGAGCAGTACTTC.

The chain has TRBV28 and TRBJ2-7, with 12 nucleotides matching TRBD2. After removal of 3 bases from V and 6 bases from J, the junction contained 18 bases not matched to a gene. Germline V gene data show CDR1 as MDHEN and CDR2 as SYDVKM. The CDR3 runs to 19 residues. DNA for the CDR3: TGTGCCAGCAGTTTGCCCCTCCTAGCGGGGGGGCCAATAAAAAGCGAGCAGTACTTC. Translated: CASSLPLLAGGPIKSEQYF.

This sequence joins TRBV30 and TRBJ2-2, with 7 positions matching TRBD2. The CDR3 extends over 14 amino acids. The V segment lost 5 bases and the J segment 0 bases; nucleotides outside the gene matches: 3. Germline V lookup: CDR1 GTSNPN, CDR2 SVGIG (reference sequence). The CDR3 DNA sequence: TGTGCCTGGGTAGGACTAGCGAACACCGGGGAGCTGTTTTTT. Residues: CAWVGLANTGELFF.

CDR3 bases: TGTGCCAGCAGTGGACAGGGGGTTTCGGACACCGGGGAGCTGTTTTTT. Translated: CASSGQGVSDTGELFF. The rearrangement joins TRBV2 to TRBJ2-2; 9 bases are shared with TRBD1. CDR3 length: 16 amino acids. The germline V gene encodes CDR1 SNHLY and CDR2 FYNNEI. V shed 4 bases and J 3 bases; nucleotides not matched to a gene: 6.

In nucleotides, the CDR3 is TGTGCCAGCAGCTTAGGTGAAAAACTGTTTTTT. Encoded protein: CASSLGEKLFF. The J gene is TRBJ1-4, the V gene TRBV13, with unresolved D. V lost 0 bases to trimming and J lost 7 bases, with 0 bases between them. There are 11 residues in the CDR3. The germline V gene has CDR1 PRHDT and CDR2 FYEKMQ (reference sequence).

CDR3 amino acids: CASDRVDYGYTF. CDR3 DNA sequence: TGTGCCAGCGACAGGGTTGATTATGGCTACACCTTC. The chain is built from TRBV2 and TRBJ1-2; 7 positions agree with TRBD1. Germline V CDR1 and CDR2: SNHLY, FYNNEI. V lost 8 bases to trimming and J lost 5 bases; unmatched junction nucleotides: 5. CDR3 length equals 12 residues.

The rearrangement links TRBV24-1 to TRBJ2-2, with 10 positions matching TRBD1. This CDR3 is built from 16 residues. Germline lookup yields CDR1 KGHDR and CDR2 SFDVKD. V lost 2 bases and J lost 4; bases outside the gene matches: 3. CDR3 nucleotides: TGTGCCACCAGTGATTCGGGACAGGGGAGCACCGGGGAGCTGTTTTTT. Its protein is CATSDSGQGSTGELFF.

The chain employs TRBV28 and TRBJ1-2; D perhaps matches TRBD1 (5 bases). V lost 9 bases and J lost 4, with 15 bases in between. Germline lookup yields CDR1 MDHEN and CDR2 SYDVKM. This CDR3 comprises 13 residues. CDR3 coding DNA: TGTGCCAGTCGGGACTCCATGACCTATGGCTACACCTTC. Protein product: CASRDSMTYGYTF.

The genes are TRBV5-1 and TRBJ1-1; D unclear. The CDR3 is made up of 16 amino acids. Trimming pared 2 bases from V and 1 base from J, leaving 15 bases between. Looked up from germline, CDR1 is SGHRS and CDR2 is YFSETQ. DNA for the CDR3: TGCGCCAGCAGCTTCCTCCCTGTCGGTTCGAACACTGAAGCTTTCTTT. Amino acids: CASSFLPVGSNTEAFF.

The J gene is TRBJ1-1, the V gene TRBV5-4; 7 bases agree with TRBD1. The junction had 10 bases not matched to a gene; V was cut back by 4 bases and J by 7 bases. Germline CDR1 reads SGHNT; CDR2 reads YYREEE (reference sequence). The CDR3 totals 14 residues. The DNA for the CDR3 is TGTGCCAGCAGCCTAGGGGGCCAGGCCCATGAAGCTTTCTTT. As protein: CASSLGGQAHEAFF. The complete variable domain, with remaining parts taken from reference TRBV5-4 and TRBJ1-1, reads ETGVTQSPTHLIKTRGQQVTLRCSSQSGHNTVSWYQQALGQGPQFIFQYYREEENGRGNFPPRFSGLQFPNYSSELNVNALELDDSALYLCASSLGGQAHEAFFGQGTRLTVV.

The rearrangement links TRBV19 to TRBJ1-1, with unresolved D. CDR1 is LNHDA and CDR2 is SQIVND in the germline V gene (reference sequence). V lost 5 bases, J lost 5 bases, and 15 bases lay in between. The CDR3 loop spans 14 amino acids. CDR3 in amino acids: CASSAPGRGTEAFF. The CDR3 nucleotides are TGTGCCAGTAGTGCCCCCGGTAGAGGGACTGAAGCTTTCTTT.

The chain links TRBV4-1 to TRBJ2-4; D may be TRBD1 or TRBD2 (6 bases each). Trimming removed 2 bases at V and 5 bases at J, with 16 bases between. This CDR3 region has 16 residues. Per the germline V gene, CDR1 is MGHRA and CDR2 is YSYEKL. The CDR3 loop reads CASSQLGGRRENIQYF. For the CDR3, the DNA is TGCGCCAGCAGCCAACTAGGGGGGAGACGGGAAAACATTCAGTACTTC.

The J gene is TRBJ2-3, the V gene TRBV4-1; weak D call: TRBD2 (5 bases). Germline V gives CDR1 MGHRA, CDR2 YSYEKL. This CDR3 has 15 amino acids. V was clipped by 8 bases and J by 3 bases, with 18 bases between them. The CDR3 is CASGLTFRSTDTQYF. The DNA for the CDR3 is TGCGCCAGCGGACTCACCTTCCGCTCAACAGATACGCAGTATTTT.

The genes are TRBV27 and TRBJ2-5; D is ambiguous. CDR1 MNHEY and CDR2 SMNVEV come from the germline V gene (reference sequence). This CDR3 contains 12 residues. Trimming took off 6 bases at V and 5 bases at J, with 10 bases between the two ends. The CDR3 protein is CASSRRGETQYF. The CDR3 DNA reads TGTGCCAGCAGCCGCCGAGGTGAGACCCAGTACTTC.

The rearrangement uses TRBV9 and TRBJ2-7; D gene uncertain. Germline CDR1 is SGDLS and CDR2 is YYNGEE. Trimming pared 0 bases from V and 4 bases from J, leaving 11 bases between. This CDR3 has 14 residues. The CDR3 is CASSVDHGRYEQYF. CDR3 nucleotide sequence: TGTGCCAGCAGCGTAGACCACGGCCGATACGAGCAGTACTTC.

The chain is built from TRBV7-3 and TRBJ2-3; D not certain. Germline V gene lookup returns CDR1 SGHTA and CDR2 FQGTGA. The CDR3 is 12 amino acids. V was cut by 0 bases and J by 8 bases, with 6 bases left in between. The CDR3 region is CASSLTESTQYF. In DNA form, the CDR3 reads TGTGCCAGCAGCTTAACGGAATCTACGCAGTATTTT.

This chain connects TRBV9 to TRBJ2-7; the D call may be TRBD1 or TRBD2 (5 bases each). V was clipped by 3 bases and J by 0 bases, with 13 bases between them. CDR1 and CDR2 from the germline V gene are SGDLS and YYNGEE. This CDR3 spans 15 amino acids. The CDR3 region is CASSAQEASSYEQYF. Here the CDR3 DNA reads TGTGCCAGCAGCGCACAGGAGGCGAGCTCCTACGAGCAGTACTTC.

The chain combines TRBV6-6 with TRBJ1-4, with D possibly being TRBD1 (5 bases). The CDR3 runs to 16 residues. Trimming stripped 2 bases from V and 5 bases from J, with 15 bases between. The V gene's germline CDR1 is MNHNY and CDR2 SVGAGI (reference sequence). The CDR3 sequence: CASSYTGPRENEKLFF. The CDR3 nucleotides are TGTGCCAGCAGTTACACGGGGCCCAGGGAGAATGAAAAACTGTTTTTT.

The V call is TRBV9, the J call TRBJ1-1; D is unclear. V was pared by 3 bases and J by 2 bases, with 8 bases between. CDR1 and CDR2 from the germline V gene are SGDLS and YYNGEE. This CDR3 has 13 residues. The CDR3 coding sequence is TGTGCCAGCAGCGCGGGATCTAACACTGAAGCTTTCTTT. Translation: CASSAGSNTEAFF. Filled out from reference TRBV9 and TRBJ1-1, the complete variable domain reads DSGVTQTPKHLITATGQRVTLRCSPRSGDLSVYWYQQSLDQGLQFLIQYYNGEERAKGNILERFSAQQFPDLHSELNLSSLELGDSALYFCASSAGSNTEAFFGQGTRLTVV.

The J gene is TRBJ1-1, the V gene TRBV7-8; no clear D gene. V shed 0 bases and J shed 1 base, with 6 bases lying between them. Germline V gives CDR1 SGHVS, CDR2 FQNEAQ. The CDR3 runs 14 residues. In DNA, the CDR3 is TGTGCCAGCAGCTTAGCGAAGGGGAACACTGAAGCTTTCTTT. Its protein is CASSLAKGNTEAFF.

The V call is TRBV12-3 or TRBV12-4, the J call TRBJ2-3, with D possibly TRBD2 on 5 matching bases. The CDR3 contains 12 residues. With 6 bases removed from V and 9 bases from J, the gap between germline ends came to 13 bases. CDR3 sequence reads: CASRRNRETQYF. In DNA form, the CDR3 reads TGTGCCAGCAGAAGAAACCGGGAAACGCAGTATTTT.

This clone was detected only once. The rearrangement uses TRBV23-1 and TRBJ1-4; D gene ambiguous. TRBV23-1 is classed as an ORF, of uncertain function. V lost 8 bases and J lost 8, with 9 bases in between. This CDR3 has 11 amino acids. The CDR3 loop is CASVGQEKLFF. The CDR3 DNA reads TGCGCCAGCGTCGGGCAGGAAAAACTGTTTTTT.